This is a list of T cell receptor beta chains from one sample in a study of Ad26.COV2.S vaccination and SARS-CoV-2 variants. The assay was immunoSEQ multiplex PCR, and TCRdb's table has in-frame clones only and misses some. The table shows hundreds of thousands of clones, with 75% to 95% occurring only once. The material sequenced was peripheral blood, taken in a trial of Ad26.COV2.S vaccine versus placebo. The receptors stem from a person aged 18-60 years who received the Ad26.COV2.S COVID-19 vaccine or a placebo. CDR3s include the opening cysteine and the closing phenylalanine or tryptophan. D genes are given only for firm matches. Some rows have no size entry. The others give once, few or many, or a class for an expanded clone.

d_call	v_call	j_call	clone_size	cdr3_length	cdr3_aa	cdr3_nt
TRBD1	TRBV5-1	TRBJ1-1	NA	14	CASSFTGVNTEAFF	TGCGCCAGCAGCTTCACAGGGGTGAACACTGAAGCTTTCTTT
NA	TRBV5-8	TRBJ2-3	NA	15	CASSQLGGVADTQYF	TGTGCCAGCAGCCAACTAGGAGGGGTGGCAGATACGCAGTATTTT
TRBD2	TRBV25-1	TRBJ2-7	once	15	CASRGTAGGTYEQYF	TGTGCCAGCAGAGGGACGGCGGGAGGCACCTACGAGCAGTACTTC
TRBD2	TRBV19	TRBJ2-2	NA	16	CASSSLGPGGTGELFF	TGTGCCAGTAGTTCCCTTGGCCCGGGAGGCACCGGGGAGCTGTTTTTT
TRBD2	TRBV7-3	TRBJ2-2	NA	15	CASSRTSVNTGELFF	TGTGCCAGCAGCCGAACTAGCGTTAACACCGGGGAGCTGTTTTTT
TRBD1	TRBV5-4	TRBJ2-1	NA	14	CASRDRGSYNEQFF	TGTGCCAGCAGGGACAGGGGCTCCTACAATGAGCAGTTCTTC
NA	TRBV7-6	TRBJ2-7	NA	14	CASSSPGDVYEQYF	TGTGCCAGCAGCTCCCCCGGGGACGTCTACGAGCAGTACTTC
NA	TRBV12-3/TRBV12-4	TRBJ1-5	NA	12	CASSQDQLNQHF	TGTGCCAGCAGCCAGGATCAGTTAAACCAGCATTTT
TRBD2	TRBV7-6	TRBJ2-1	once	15	CASSFPSGRPNEQFF	TGTGCCAGCAGCTTCCCTAGCGGGAGGCCCAATGAGCAGTTCTTC
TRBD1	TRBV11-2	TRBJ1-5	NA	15	CASSLDRDLNQPQHF	TGTGCCAGCAGCTTGGACAGGGACCTCAATCAGCCCCAGCATTTT
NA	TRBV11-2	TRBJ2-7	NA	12	CASSLVLPEQYF	TGTGCCAGCAGCTTAGTTCTCCCCGAGCAGTACTTC
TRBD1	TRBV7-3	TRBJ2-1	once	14	CASSFQDRVGEQFF	TGTGCCAGCAGCTTTCAGGACAGGGTGGGTGAGCAGTTCTTC
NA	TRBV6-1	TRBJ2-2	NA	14	CASSELDLTLELFF	TGTGCCAGCAGTGAATTGGACCTCACCCTTGAGCTGTTTTTT
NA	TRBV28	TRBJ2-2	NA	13	CASSSGATGELFF	TGTGCCAGCAGTAGTGGGGCCACCGGGGAGCTGTTTTTT
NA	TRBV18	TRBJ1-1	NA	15	CASSPPGGLNTEAFF	TGTGCCAGCTCACCCCCCGGGGGTTTGAACACTGAAGCTTTCTTT
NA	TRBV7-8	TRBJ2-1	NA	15	CASSPEGLGYNEQFF	TGTGCCAGCAGCCCCGAGGGACTGGGCTACAATGAGCAGTTCTTC
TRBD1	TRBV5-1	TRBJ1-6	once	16	CASSLAPQGDGSPLHF	TGCGCCAGCAGCTTGGCGCCACAGGGGGACGGATCACCCCTCCACTTT
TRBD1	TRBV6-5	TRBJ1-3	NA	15	CASSKRTGTGNTIYF	TGTGCCAGCAGTAAACGGACAGGGACTGGAAACACCATATATTTT
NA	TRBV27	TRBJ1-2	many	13	CASRSDASYGYTF	TGTGCCAGCAGGTCGGACGCGAGCTATGGCTACACCTTC
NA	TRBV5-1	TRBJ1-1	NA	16	CASSSRDTDMNTEAFF	TGCGCCAGCAGCTCCCGGGACACCGACATGAACACTGAAGCTTTCTTT
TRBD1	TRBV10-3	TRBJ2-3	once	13	CAIRDRATDTQYF	TGTGCCATCAGGGACAGGGCAACAGATACGCAGTATTTT
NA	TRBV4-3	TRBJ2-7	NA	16	CASSQSPGSGYYEQYF	TGCGCCAGCAGCCAATCGCCAGGGAGCGGTTACTACGAGCAGTACTTC
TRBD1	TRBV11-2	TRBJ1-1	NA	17	CASSLDVWDRVNTEAFF	TGTGCCAGCAGCTTAGATGTCTGGGACAGGGTGAACACTGAAGCTTTCTTT
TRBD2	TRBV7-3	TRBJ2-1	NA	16	CASSPKGTSGNNEQFF	TGTGCCAGCAGCCCTAAAGGGACTAGCGGGAACAATGAGCAGTTCTTC
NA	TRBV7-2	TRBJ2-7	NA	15	CASSSSGGLAYEQYF	TGTGCCAGCAGCTCCTCAGGGGGGCTGGCCTACGAGCAGTACTTC
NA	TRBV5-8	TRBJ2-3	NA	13	CASSTPGTDTQYF	TGTGCCAGCAGCACTCCGGGCACAGATACGCAGTATTTT
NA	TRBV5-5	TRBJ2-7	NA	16	CASSPRAGWDDREQYF	TGTGCCAGCAGCCCGAGGGCAGGGTGGGATGATCGGGAGCAGTACTTC
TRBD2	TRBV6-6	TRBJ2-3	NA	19	CASSHDSSGSRFSTDTQYF	TGTGCCAGCAGTCACGACTCCAGCGGGAGTCGCTTTAGCACAGATACGCAGTATTTT
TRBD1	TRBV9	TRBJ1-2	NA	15	CASSVGQGASYGYTF	TGTGCCAGCAGCGTAGGGCAGGGGGCGAGCTATGGCTACACCTTC
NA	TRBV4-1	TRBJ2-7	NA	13	CASSQGLGNEQYF	TGCGCCAGCAGCCAAGGGCTTGGTAACGAGCAGTACTTC
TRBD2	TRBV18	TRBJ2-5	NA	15	CASSQTSGPQETQYF	TGTGCCAGCTCACAGACTAGCGGCCCCCAAGAGACCCAGTACTTC
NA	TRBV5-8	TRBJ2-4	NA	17	CASSPLQDSLAKNIQYF	TGTGCCAGCAGCCCCCTACAGGACAGTTTAGCCAAAAACATTCAGTACTTC
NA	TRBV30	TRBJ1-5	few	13	CAWSVRGEQPQHF	TGTGCCTGGAGTGTGCGAGGGGAGCAGCCCCAGCATTTT
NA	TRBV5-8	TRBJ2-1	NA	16	CASSLGVPHSYNEQFF	TGTGCCAGCAGCTTGGGGGTCCCCCACTCCTACAATGAGCAGTTCTTC